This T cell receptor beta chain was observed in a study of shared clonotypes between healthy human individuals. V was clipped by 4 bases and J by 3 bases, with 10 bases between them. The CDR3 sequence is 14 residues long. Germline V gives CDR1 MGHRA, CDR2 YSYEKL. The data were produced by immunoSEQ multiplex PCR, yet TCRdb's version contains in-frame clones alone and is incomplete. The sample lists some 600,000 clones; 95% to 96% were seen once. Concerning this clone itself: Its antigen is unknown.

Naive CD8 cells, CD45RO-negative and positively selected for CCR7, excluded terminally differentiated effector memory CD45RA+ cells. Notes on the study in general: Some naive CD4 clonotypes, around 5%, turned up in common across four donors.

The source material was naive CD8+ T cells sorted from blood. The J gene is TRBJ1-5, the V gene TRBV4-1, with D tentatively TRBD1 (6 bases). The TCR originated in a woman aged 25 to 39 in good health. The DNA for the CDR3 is TGCGCCAGCAGCCCTAGACAGGCCAATCAGCCCCAGCATTTT. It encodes CASSPRQANQPQHF.